This note documents a single T cell receptor (beta chain) sequence. Its matching antigen is unknown. This CDR3 is 15 amino acids long. V was pared by 4 bases and J by 4 bases, with 10 bases of the junction left unmatched. The V gene's germline CDR1 is LNHDA and CDR2 SQIVND (reference sequence). Sequencing was performed with immunoSEQ multiplex PCR; in TCRdb, only in-frame clones are kept and a portion is missing. Of 90,000 to 150,000 clones in the sample, 85% to 95% were seen once. The data stem from a study of graft-versus-host responses after intestinal transplantation. Overall study: Recipients received multivisceral, liver-intestinal, or isolated intestinal transplants. Anti-thymocyte globulin induction preceded two to three years of tacrolimus and steroid maintenance in all recipients.

General study results and limits: Allografts carried high graft-versus-host to host-versus-graft clonal ratios in patients having graft-donor T cell macrochimerism.

This chain links TRBV19 with TRBJ2-7; 7 bases match TRBD2. The source is a human donor who received an intestinal transplant. The sample here was unstimulated CD8+ T cells sorted from spleen or lymph node cells, taken before intestinal transplant. DNA of the CDR3: TGTGCCAGTAGTAACTCTCTAGCGGAAATTTACGAGCAGTACTTC. Its protein is CASSNSLAEIYEQYF.